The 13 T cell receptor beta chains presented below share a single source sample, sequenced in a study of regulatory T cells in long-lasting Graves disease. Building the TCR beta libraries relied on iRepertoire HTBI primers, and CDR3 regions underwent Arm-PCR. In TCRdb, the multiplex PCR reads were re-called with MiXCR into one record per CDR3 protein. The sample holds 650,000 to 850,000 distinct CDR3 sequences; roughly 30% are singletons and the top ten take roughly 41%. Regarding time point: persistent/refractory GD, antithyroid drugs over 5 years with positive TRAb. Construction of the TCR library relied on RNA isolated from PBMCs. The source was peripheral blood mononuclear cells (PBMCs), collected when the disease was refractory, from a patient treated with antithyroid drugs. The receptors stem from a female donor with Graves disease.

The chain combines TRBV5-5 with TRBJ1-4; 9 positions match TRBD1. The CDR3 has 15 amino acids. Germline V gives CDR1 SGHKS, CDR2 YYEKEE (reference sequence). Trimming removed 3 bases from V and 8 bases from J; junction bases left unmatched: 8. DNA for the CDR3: TGTGCCAGCAGCTCACTTACAGGGGGCAACGAAAAACTGTTTTTT. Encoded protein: CASSSLTGGNEKLFF.

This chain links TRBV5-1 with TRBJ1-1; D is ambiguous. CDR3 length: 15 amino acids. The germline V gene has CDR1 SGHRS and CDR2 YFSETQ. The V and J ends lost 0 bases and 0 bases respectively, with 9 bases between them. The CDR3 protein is CASSLEQVVNTEAFF. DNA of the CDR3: TGCGCCAGCAGCTTGGAACAAGTAGTGAACACTGAAGCTTTCTTT.

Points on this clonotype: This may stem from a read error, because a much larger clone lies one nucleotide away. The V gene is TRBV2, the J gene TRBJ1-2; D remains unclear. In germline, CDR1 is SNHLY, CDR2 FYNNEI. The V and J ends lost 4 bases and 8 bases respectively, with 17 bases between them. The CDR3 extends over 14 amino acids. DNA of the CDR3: TGTGCCAGCAGTGGAATTTTCTCGGATAGAGGCTACACCTTC. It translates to CASSGIFSDRGYTF.

The CDR3 bases are TGTGCCAGCAGCCAAGAGGTGCGGTCACCCCTCCACTTT. Translating it yields CASSQEVRSPLHF. The chain is built from TRBV3-1 and TRBJ1-6; D ambiguous. The CDR3 totals 13 residues. From germline, CDR1 is LGHDT and CDR2 YNNKEL (reference sequence). The ends were cut back, 0 bases at V and 10 bases at J, with 7 bases in the middle.

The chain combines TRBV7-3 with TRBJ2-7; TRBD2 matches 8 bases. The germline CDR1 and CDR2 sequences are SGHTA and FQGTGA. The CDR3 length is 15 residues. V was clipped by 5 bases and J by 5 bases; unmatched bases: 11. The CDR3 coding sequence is TGTGCCAGCAGCCCAGGAGCGGGAGATAGGAACGAGCAGTACTTC. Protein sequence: CASSPGAGDRNEQYF.

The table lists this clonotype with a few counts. The chain's CDR3 is CASHFRGTNTEAFF. CDR3 DNA: TGTGCCAGCCACTTCCGCGGGACCAACACTGAAGCTTTCTTT. V gene TRBV12-3 or TRBV12-4 combines with J gene TRBJ1-1, with D perhaps matching TRBD1 (5 bases). The CDR3 covers 14 residues. V lost 8 bases to trimming and J lost 2 bases, with 15 bases between them.

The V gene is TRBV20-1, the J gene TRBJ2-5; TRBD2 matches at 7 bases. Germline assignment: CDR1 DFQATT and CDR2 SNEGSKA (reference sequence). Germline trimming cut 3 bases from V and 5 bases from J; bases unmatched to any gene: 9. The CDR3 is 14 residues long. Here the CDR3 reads CSASGGRARETQYF. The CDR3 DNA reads TGCAGTGCTAGCGGTGGGAGGGCCCGGGAGACCCAGTACTTC.

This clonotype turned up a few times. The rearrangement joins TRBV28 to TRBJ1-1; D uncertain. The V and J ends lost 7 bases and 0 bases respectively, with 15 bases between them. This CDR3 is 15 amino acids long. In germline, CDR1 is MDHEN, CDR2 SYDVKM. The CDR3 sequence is CASNTNGRLNTEAFF. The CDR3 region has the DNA TGTGCCAGCAACACCAACGGAAGATTGAACACTGAAGCTTTCTTT.

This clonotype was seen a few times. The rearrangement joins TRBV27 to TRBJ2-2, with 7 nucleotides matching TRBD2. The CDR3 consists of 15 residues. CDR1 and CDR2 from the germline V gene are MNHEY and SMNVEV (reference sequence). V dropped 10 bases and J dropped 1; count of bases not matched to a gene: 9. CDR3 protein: CATLGLAENTGELFF. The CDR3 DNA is TGTGCCACCTTGGGGCTAGCGGAGAACACCGGGGAGCTGTTTTTT.

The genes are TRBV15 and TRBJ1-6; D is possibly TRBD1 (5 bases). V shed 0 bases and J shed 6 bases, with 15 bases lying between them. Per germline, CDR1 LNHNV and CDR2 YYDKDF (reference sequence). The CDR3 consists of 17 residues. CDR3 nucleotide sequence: TGTGCCACCAGCAGAGATCAGGGTAACCTGGGTAATTCACCCCTCCACTTT. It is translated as CATSRDQGNLGNSPLHF.

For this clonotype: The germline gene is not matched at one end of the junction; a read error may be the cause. The CDR3 here is CASSELRNYKQYF. The CDR3 coding sequence is TGTGCCAGCAGTGAACTCAGGAACTACAAGCAGTACTTC. V and J are TRBV2 and TRBJ2-7; D gene uncertain. The CDR3 contains 13 residues. Per the germline V gene, CDR1 is SNHLY and CDR2 is FYNNEI. Full variable domain (outside the CDR3, taken from reference TRBV2 and TRBJ2-7): EPEVTQTPSHQVTQMGQEVILRCVPISNHLYFYWYRQILGQKVEFLVSFYNNEISEKSEIFDDQFSVERPDGSNFTLKIRSTKLEDSAMYFCASSELRNYKQYFGPGTRLTVT.

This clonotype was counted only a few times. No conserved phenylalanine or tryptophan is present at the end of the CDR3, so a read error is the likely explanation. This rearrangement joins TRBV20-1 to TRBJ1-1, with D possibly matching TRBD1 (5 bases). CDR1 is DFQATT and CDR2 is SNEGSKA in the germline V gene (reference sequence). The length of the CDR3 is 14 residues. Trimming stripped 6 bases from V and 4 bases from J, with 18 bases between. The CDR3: CSATDGTSVTEAFL. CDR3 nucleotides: TGCAGTGCGACAGACGGGACCTCGGTCACTGAAGCTTTCCTT.

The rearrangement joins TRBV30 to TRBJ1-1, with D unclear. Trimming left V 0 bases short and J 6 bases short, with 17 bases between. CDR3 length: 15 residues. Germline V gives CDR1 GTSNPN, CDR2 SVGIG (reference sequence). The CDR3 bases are TGTGCCTGGAGTGTACGGAATCTTTTTCAAGCTGAAGCTTTCTTT. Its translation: CAWSVRNLFQAEAFF.